A single sample gave rise to the 27 T cell receptor beta chains below, sequenced in a study of blood T cell repertoires in COVID-19. The method was immunoSEQ multiplex PCR; TCRdb's version includes in-frame clones alone and lacks a portion of them. The sample has about 210,000 clones; roughly four fifths are singletons. The sequenced sample consisted of peripheral blood. The receptors were sampled from a woman aged 40 to 50 with acute or convalescent COVID-19.

The chain couples TRBV6-6 to TRBJ2-5, with D possibly TRBD1 on 5 matching bases. CDR1 and CDR2 from the germline V gene are MNHNY and SVGAGI (reference sequence). The germline V and J ends were trimmed by 4 bases and 3 bases, with 9 bases remaining between them. The CDR3 has 13 amino acids. CDR3 nucleotide sequence: TGTGCCAGCAGTTCTGGCAGGGAAGAGACCCAGTACTTC. Translation: CASSSGREETQYF.

The J gene is TRBJ1-1, the V gene TRBV6-5; 9 nucleotides line up with TRBD1. V lost 2 bases and J lost 6; bases outside the gene matches: 7. The CDR3 is made up of 15 amino acids. Germline V gives CDR1 MNHEY, CDR2 SVGAGI. The CDR3 bases are TGTGCCAGCAGTTACGCGGGACAGGGTCGATCTGAAGCTTTCTTT. Translation: CASSYAGQGRSEAFF.

This clone occurred a few times. The CDR3 DNA is TGCAGCGTTCAGGGACAGGCTACCTACGAGCAGTACTTC. Translating gives CSVQGQATYEQYF. The chain employs TRBV29-1 and TRBJ2-7; 8 bases are shared with TRBD1. The J segment lost 2 bases and the V segment lost 5 bases, leaving 5 bases of the junction unmatched. CDR3 size: 13 residues. The germline gives CDR1 SQVTM, CDR2 ANQGSEA.

In its sample, this clone was seen many times. The rearrangement joins TRBV6-4 to TRBJ2-1; 7 bases line up with TRBD1. Germline assignment: CDR1 MRHNA and CDR2 SNTAGT. The ends lost 8 bases at V and 5 bases at J; junction bases unmatched: 6. The CDR3 loop spans 13 amino acids. In DNA, the CDR3 is TGTGCCAGCTCCCCGACAGGGAACAATGAGCAGTTCTTC. It specifies CASSPTGNNEQFF.

The chain is built from TRBV24-1 and TRBJ1-5; perhaps TRBD1 as D (5 bases). Per the germline V gene, CDR1 is KGHDR and CDR2 is SFDVKD. The CDR3 has 16 amino acids. Trimming cost V 3 bases and J 4 bases, with 15 bases left between them. CDR3 bases: TGTGCCACCAGTGATCCTGGGGCAGGGATAAATCAGCCCCAGCATTTT. Protein product: CATSDPGAGINQPQHF.

J is TRBJ1-4 and V is TRBV5-1; a weak D match, TRBD1 (5 bases). Germline CDR1 reads SGHRS; CDR2 reads YFSETQ. The V end was cut by 8 bases, the J end by 5 bases, with 19 bases between. This CDR3 is 15 amino acids long. The CDR3: CASTRAAGRNEKLFF. CDR3 in DNA: TGCGCCAGTACCCGGGCCGCGGGACGAAATGAAAAACTGTTTTTT.

A single count supports this clone. V and J are TRBV7-8 and TRBJ2-1; D remains unclear. The V and J ends lost 3 bases and 5 bases respectively, with 11 bases between them. The V gene's germline CDR1 is SGHVS and CDR2 FQNEAQ. CDR3 length equals 14 residues. CDR3: CASSFDSEDNEQFF. As DNA, the CDR3 is TGTGCCAGCAGCTTTGACTCAGAGGACAATGAGCAGTTCTTC.

V is TRBV18 and J is TRBJ1-1; a possible D gene is TRBD1 (5 bases). Germline CDR1 and CDR2: KGHSH and LQKENI. The length of the CDR3 is 16 residues. Trimming shortened V by 2 bases and J by 0 bases, and 13 bases separated the two germline ends. CDR3 bases: TGTGCCAGCTCACCATCCGGGGGACTCCTGAACACTGAAGCTTTCTTT. Its protein is CASSPSGGLLNTEAFF.

The rearrangement uses TRBV6-5 and TRBJ2-7; 7 nucleotides align to TRBD2. There are 15 residues in the CDR3. V trimming: 6 bases; J trimming: 0 bases; junction bases outside the gene matches: 8. Per germline, CDR1 MNHEY and CDR2 SVGAGI. CDR3 DNA sequence: TGTGCCAGCAGGCTCAAGGCGGGGGACTCCTACGAGCAGTACTTC. This codes for CASRLKAGDSYEQYF.

The gene calls are TRBV6-4 and TRBJ1-5, with TRBD1 matching 8 bases. Germline CDR1 reads MRHNA; CDR2 reads SNTAGT. Unmatched junction bases numbered 4, after V lost 4 bases and J lost 5 bases. The CDR3 length is 14 residues. CDR3 protein: CASSAQGDDQPQHF. CDR3 sequence (DNA): TGTGCCAGCAGTGCACAGGGGGATGATCAGCCCCAGCATTTT.

There are a few counts of this clone. V and J are TRBV9 and TRBJ1-1; D uncertain. Germline V gene sequence: CDR1 SGDLS, CDR2 YYNGEE. The CDR3 runs to 12 residues. Trimming took off 3 bases at V and 4 bases at J, with 7 bases between the two ends. The CDR3 bases are TGTGCCAGCAGCGGGAGCAGCACTGAAGCTTTCTTT. It translates to CASSGSSTEAFF.

This chain connects TRBV10-3 to TRBJ2-3, with 8 bases lining up with TRBD2. This CDR3 is built from 14 residues. CDR1 and CDR2 from the germline V gene are ENHRY and SYGVKD. Germline trimming cut 3 bases from V and 3 bases from J; bases unmatched to any gene: 2. The CDR3 nucleotides read TGTGCCATCAGTGACACGGGGGGGACAGATACGCAGTATTTT. It is translated as CAISDTGGTDTQYF.

This clone has more than one count but fewer than ten. Here the CDR3 DNA reads TGTGCCAGCAGCTTATGGGAGCGGGACCGAGACACCGGGGAGCTGTTTTTT. Protein product: CASSLWERDRDTGELFF. The gene calls are TRBV7-8 and TRBJ2-2; 7 nucleotides match TRBD2. This CDR3 has 17 residues. Germline CDR1 is SGHVS and CDR2 is FQNEAQ. The V and J ends lost 2 bases and 3 bases, in that order; junction bases with no gene match: 9.

In its sample, this clone was seen a few times. J is TRBJ2-7 and V is TRBV6-2 or TRBV6-3; D may be TRBD1 (6 bases). V gave up 5 bases and J gave up 7 bases, with 15 bases separating them. This CDR3 spans 13 amino acids. Germline CDR1 reads MNHEY; CDR2 reads SVGEGT. DNA of the CDR3: TGTGCCAGCAGTCATTCAGGGGAGAGGGAGCAGTACTTC. This encodes CASSHSGEREQYF.

V usage is TRBV7-6 and J usage is TRBJ2-5; a possible D gene is TRBD1 (5 bases). Germline CDR1 reads SGHVS; CDR2 reads FNYEAQ. The CDR3 is made up of 13 amino acids. With 4 bases removed from V and 7 bases from J, the gap between germline ends came to 13 bases. The DNA for the CDR3 is TGTGCCAGCAGCTCGAGCAGGGATGGGACCCAGTACTTC. Protein product: CASSSSRDGTQYF.

This clone was seen a single time. The chain links TRBV10-2 to TRBJ2-1; 13 bases line up with TRBD2. CDR3 length equals 14 residues. Per germline, CDR1 WSHSY and CDR2 SAAADI. With V trimmed by 10 bases and J by 8 bases, 8 bases remained unmatched. This CDR3 is CATRTSGSGHEQFF. The CDR3, as DNA: TGCGCCACCCGGACTAGCGGGAGTGGCCATGAGCAGTTCTTC.

The rearrangement uses TRBV29-1 and TRBJ2-3; D is possibly TRBD2 (6 bases). The CDR3 has 16 residues. Germline V gene data show CDR1 as SQVTM and CDR2 as ANQGSEA. V lost 3 bases to trimming and J lost 2 bases, with 18 bases between them. The CDR3: CSVDTRLVQSTDTQYF. For the CDR3, the DNA is TGCAGCGTTGATACCCGACTAGTACAATCCACAGATACGCAGTATTTT.

This clone was picked up one time. The chain uses TRBV13 and TRBJ2-5, with 7 bases that match TRBD1. J gave up 3 bases and V 8 bases, and 15 bases lay outside the gene matches. Germline loops: CDR1 PRHDT, CDR2 FYEKMQ (reference sequence). This CDR3 is 16 amino acids long. CDR3 loop: CASGEGAPRSEETQYF. DNA for the CDR3: TGTGCCAGCGGAGAGGGGGCCCCCAGAAGTGAAGAGACCCAGTACTTC. Based on the CDR3 plus reference TRBV13 and TRBJ2-5, the full variable domain is AAGVIQSPRHLIKEKRETATLKCYPIPRHDTVYWYQQGPGQDPQFLISFYEKMQSDKGSIPDRFSAQQFSDYHSELNMSSLELGDSALYFCASGEGAPRSEETQYFGPGTRLLVL.

The CDR3 region is CAWSEQGGRNTIYF. The CDR3 DNA is TGTGCCTGGAGTGAACAGGGTGGCAGAAACACCATATATTTT. The V call is TRBV30, the J call TRBJ1-3, with a possible D match to TRBD1 (6 bases). The germline V gene has CDR1 GTSNPN and CDR2 SVGIG (reference sequence). The V gene lost 1 base and the J gene lost 5 bases, with 12 bases spanning the gap. The CDR3 has 14 amino acids.

The rearrangement joins TRBV5-6 to TRBJ2-5; TRBD2 matches 11 bases. Germline values: CDR1 SGHDT, CDR2 YYEEEE. The CDR3 is 19 amino acids. V gave up 0 bases and J gave up 1 base; unmatched junction bases: 11. CDR3 loop: CASSLEVWGLAGGQETQYF. The CDR3 DNA is TGTGCCAGCAGCTTGGAAGTTTGGGGGCTAGCGGGGGGCCAAGAGACCCAGTACTTC.

The chain is built from TRBV7-3 and TRBJ1-1; 9 bases are shared with TRBD1. Looked up from germline, CDR1 is SGHTA and CDR2 is FQGTGA. V was pared by 0 bases and J by 5 bases, with 1 base of the junction left unmatched. The CDR3 sequence is 14 residues long. The CDR3 spells CASSLTGTGTEAFF. In DNA form, the CDR3 reads TGTGCCAGCAGCTTAACCGGGACAGGGACTGAAGCTTTCTTT.

This chain joins TRBV2 and TRBJ2-2; 8 bases line up with TRBD2. The junction had 9 bases not matched to a gene; V was cut back by 4 bases and J by 2 bases. Germline V lookup: CDR1 SNHLY, CDR2 FYNNEI. This CDR3 region has 17 residues. The CDR3 nucleotides are TGTGCCAGCAGTGTGACGGGCGGGGGGTCAAACACCGGGGAGCTGTTTTTT. Amino acids: CASSVTGGGSNTGELFF.

This chain links TRBV19 with TRBJ1-1, with unresolved D. CDR1 and CDR2 from the germline V gene are LNHDA and SQIVND (reference sequence). V was shortened by 10 bases and J by 1 base, with 13 bases between the two germline ends. The CDR3 extends over 13 amino acids. CDR3: CATGGLKNTEAFF. The CDR3, as DNA: TGTGCCACCGGCGGGCTAAAGAACACTGAAGCTTTCTTT.

The genes are TRBV7-8 and TRBJ2-1; D might be TRBD2 (6 bases). CDR3 size: 15 residues. V lost 0 bases and J 3 bases, leaving 9 bases between the germline ends. CDR1 is SGHVS and CDR2 is FQNEAQ in the germline V gene. CDR3 sequence reads: CASSLAGSVYNEQFF. CDR3 bases: TGTGCCAGCAGCTTAGCCGGGAGTGTCTACAATGAGCAGTTCTTC.

This chain uses TRBV6-4 with TRBJ1-4; D not resolved. Trimming cost V 1 base and J 8 bases, with 14 bases left between them. Per the germline V gene, CDR1 is MRHNA and CDR2 is SNTAGT. This CDR3 is built from 15 residues. CDR3 DNA: TGTGCCAGCAGTGACTGGGCAGGAACCAGCGAAAAACTGTTTTTT. Translating gives CASSDWAGTSEKLFF.

The rearrangement uses TRBV7-2 and TRBJ2-5, with 9 bases lining up with TRBD2. Trimming cost V 7 bases and J 9 bases; bases outside gene matches: 12. CDR3 length: 14 amino acids. CDR1 and CDR2 from the germline V gene are SGHTA and FQGNSA. The DNA for the CDR3 is TGTGCCAGCAACCGCGGGACTAGCTGGCACCCCCAGTACTTC. Its protein is CASNRGTSWHPQYF.

This sequence joins TRBV19 and TRBJ1-2; D is perhaps TRBD1 (5 bases). CDR3 length: 16 amino acids. The germline CDR1 and CDR2 sequences are LNHDA and SQIVND (reference sequence). Trimming took off 0 bases at V and 5 bases at J, with 16 bases between the two ends. This CDR3 reads CASSIDLVTELYGYTF. DNA for the CDR3: TGTGCCAGTAGTATAGATCTGGTGACAGAGCTTTATGGCTACACCTTC.